The 15 T cell receptor beta chains in this list originate from one sample, sequenced in a study of T cell repertoires in ileal Crohn's disease. TCRdb's copy holds only in-frame clones and misses some; the assay was immunoSEQ multiplex PCR. The top ten hold over 10% of the sample, which has 5,500 to 7,000 clones, about four fifths seen once. The specimen sequenced was ileal tissue. These receptors all stem from an adult with Crohn's disease.

The chain links TRBV7-6 to TRBJ2-2; D gene ambiguous. The CDR3 spans 13 residues. V lost 4 bases, J lost 4 bases, and 7 bases lay in between. CDR1 and CDR2 (germline): SGHVS, FNYEAQ. CDR3: CASSSSGTGELFF. CDR3 sequence (DNA): TGTGCCAGCAGCTCTTCAGGCACCGGGGAGCTGTTTTTT.

CDR3 in amino acids: CASSPPTGRKEYGYTF. CDR3 in DNA: TGTGCCAGCAGTCCCCCTACAGGGAGAAAGGAGTATGGCTACACCTTC. This chain uses TRBV28 with TRBJ1-2; maybe TRBD1 (6 bases). CDR3 length: 16 residues. From germline, CDR1 is MDHEN and CDR2 SYDVKM. V was clipped by 5 bases and J by 5 bases, with 21 bases between them.

J is TRBJ1-1 and V is TRBV30; the D gene is possibly TRBD1 (6 bases). This CDR3 has 13 residues. CDR1 and CDR2 from the germline V gene are GTSNPN and SVGIG (reference sequence). V lost 7 bases to trimming and J lost 1 base, with 13 bases between them. DNA for the CDR3: TGTGCCTCTAATAGGGGGGGGAACACTGAAGCTTTCTTT. Translated, it gives CASNRGGNTEAFF.

J is TRBJ1-4 and V is TRBV15; 8 nucleotides line up with TRBD1. CDR1 and CDR2 from the germline V gene are LNHNV and YYDKDF (reference sequence). The ends lost 5 bases at V and 8 bases at J; junction bases unmatched: 7. This CDR3 has 14 residues. The CDR3 DNA reads as TGTGCCACCAGCGAAGGACAGGGTGAGGAAAAACTGTTTTTT. This encodes CATSEGQGEEKLFF.

The chain employs TRBV18 and TRBJ2-3, with TRBD2 matching over 13 bases. The CDR3 has 15 residues. V shed 3 bases and J 5 bases; nucleotides not matched to a gene: 2. Germline V lookup: CDR1 KGHSH, CDR2 LQKENI. CDR3 in DNA: TGTGCCAGCTCACCGGGACTAGCGGGGCTAGATACGCAGTATTTT. This gives the protein CASSPGLAGLDTQYF.

In its sample, this clone was seen a few times. V usage is TRBV6-6 and J usage is TRBJ2-7; a possible D gene is TRBD2 (7 bases). The CDR3 extends over 14 amino acids. The germline V and J ends were trimmed by 8 bases and 4 bases, with 18 bases remaining between them. Germline CDR1 reads MNHNY; CDR2 reads SVGAGI (reference sequence). The CDR3 DNA reads TGTGCCAGCGGGGGAGGGGGAGGGGGGTACGAGCAGTACTTC. Its protein product is CASGGGGGGYEQYF.

The CDR3 protein is CASSLRQAGANVLTF. Here the CDR3 DNA reads TGTGCCAGCAGCTTAAGGCAGGCCGGGGCCAACGTCCTGACTTTC. This sequence joins TRBV7-9 and TRBJ2-6; the D is unclear. The V gene's germline CDR1 is SEHNR and CDR2 FQNEAQ (reference sequence). The ends were cut back, 2 bases at V and 4 bases at J, with 9 bases in the middle. The CDR3 sequence is 15 residues long.

This CDR3 reads CASSLTGRGLDEQYF. In DNA form, the CDR3 reads TGTGCCAGCAGCTTAACTGGCAGGGGGCTAGACGAGCAGTACTTC. This chain links TRBV7-3 with TRBJ2-7; 8 positions match TRBD1. This CDR3 region has 15 residues. Germline loops: CDR1 SGHTA, CDR2 FQGTGA. With 0 bases clipped from V and 5 bases from J, the junction kept 6 bases outside the gene matches.

The chain joins TRBV18 to TRBJ2-7; 10 nucleotides line up with TRBD1. The junction had 1 base not matched to a gene; V was cut back by 3 bases and J by 5 bases. CDR1 and CDR2 from the germline V gene are KGHSH and LQKENI. CDR3 length equals 13 residues. The CDR3 is CASSPGTGDEQYF. In nucleotides, the CDR3 is TGTGCCAGCTCACCCGGGACAGGGGACGAGCAGTACTTC.

This clone appeared a single time. The V gene is TRBV10-3, the J gene TRBJ1-4; 9 positions match TRBD1. The CDR3 extends over 15 amino acids. CDR1 is ENHRY, CDR2 SYGVKD, per germline. V was pared by 6 bases and J by 8 bases, with 10 bases of the junction left unmatched. In DNA form, the CDR3 reads TGTGCCATCAGGCCCGGGACAGGGAGTGTGGAAAAACTGTTTTTT. Its protein product is CAIRPGTGSVEKLFF.

This chain links TRBV7-8 with TRBJ2-5, with TRBD2 matching 8 bases. The J segment lost 5 bases and the V segment lost 5 bases, leaving 10 bases of the junction unmatched. The CDR3 has 15 residues. The V gene's germline CDR1 is SGHVS and CDR2 FQNEAQ. The CDR3 loop reads CASSVISGGLETQYF. For the CDR3, the DNA is TGTGCCAGCAGCGTGATAAGCGGGGGCCTGGAGACCCAGTACTTC.

The V gene is TRBV5-4, the J gene TRBJ1-4; 8 nucleotides agree with TRBD1. V shed 3 bases, J shed 4 bases, and the junction held 5 bases outside the gene matches. CDR1 SGHNT and CDR2 YYREEE come from the germline V gene (reference sequence). This CDR3 is 15 amino acids long. CDR3 bases: TGTGCCAGCAGCTCCGGACAGGGACTTAATGAAAAACTGTTTTTT. Protein sequence: CASSSGQGLNEKLFF.

V is TRBV5-1 and J is TRBJ1-1; possibly TRBD1 for D (6 bases). V was cut by 4 bases and J by 5 bases, with 15 bases left in between. Germline CDR1 is SGHRS and CDR2 is YFSETQ. The length of the CDR3 is 14 residues. The CDR3 sequence: CASSPTRGGTEAFF. Written as DNA, the CDR3 is TGCGCCAGCAGCCCCACGAGGGGGGGGACTGAAGCTTTCTTT. Drawing the rest from reference TRBV5-1 and TRBJ1-1, the complete variable domain is KAGVTQTPRYLIKTRGQQVTLSCSPISGHRSVSWYQQTPGQGLQFLFEYFSETQRNKGNFPGRFSGRQFSNSRSEMNVSTLELGDSALYLCASSPTRGGTEAFFGQGTRLTVV.

This chain joins TRBV9 and TRBJ2-3; D unresolved. Germline CDR1 reads SGDLS; CDR2 reads YYNGEE. The CDR3 totals 15 residues. V dropped 0 bases and J dropped 0 bases, with 8 bases sitting between them. CDR3 loop: CASSVGGSSTDTQYF. In DNA, the CDR3 is TGTGCCAGCAGCGTAGGCGGTTCTAGCACAGATACGCAGTATTTT.

The chain employs TRBV11-2 and TRBJ2-3, with D maybe TRBD2 (6 bases). Germline assignment: CDR1 SGHAT and CDR2 FQNNGV. The V gene lost 5 bases and the J gene lost 4 bases, with 19 bases spanning the gap. The CDR3 totals 16 residues. CDR3 amino acids: CASSGPAGFLADTQYF. The CDR3 nucleotides read TGTGCCAGCAGCGGTCCGGCGGGATTTTTGGCAGATACGCAGTATTTT.